The rows below give T cell receptor beta chains drawn from one sample of a study of blood T cell repertoires in COVID-19. This table comes from immunoSEQ multiplex PCR, and its TCRdb copy is limited to in-frame clones, with some not included. The table shows roughly 100,000 clones, with about 84% occurring only once. The sample comprised peripheral blood. Receptor source: a human donor in a cohort sampled during active COVID-19. Both conserved end residues are part of each CDR3. D genes are given only for firm matches. Expanded clones are given a class, and other clones once, few, many or no size at all.

>TRBV5-5|NA|TRBJ1-6|NA
TGTGCCAGCAGCTTCCAGGGAGATGGGGGCTCACCCCTCCACTTT
CASSFQGDGGSPLHF
>TRBV5-8|NA|TRBJ2-7|NA
TGTGCCAGCAGCTTGAACGGGTACGAGCAGTACTTC
CASSLNGYEQYF
>TRBV3-1/TRBV3-2|NA|TRBJ1-4|TRBD1
TGTGCCAGCAGTGGAGGGGGCAAGGAAAAACTGTTTTTT
CASSGGGKEKLFF
>TRBV7-9|NA|TRBJ2-3|TRBD2
TGTGCCAGCAGCCCTGGGACTAGCGGGGCAGATACGCAGTATTTT
CASSPGTSGADTQYF
>TRBV10-3|few|TRBJ2-4|NA
TGTGCCACCAGACAGGAGCTAGCCAAAAACATTCAGTACTTC
CATRQELAKNIQYF
>TRBV4-2|NA|TRBJ2-7|NA
TGTGCCAGCAGCCAAGGGGAGAACCACGAGCAGTACTTC
CASSQGENHEQYF
>TRBV7-2|many|TRBJ1-1|NA
TGTGCCAGCAGCACGAGTGCTCGGGGGTTGAACACTGAAGCTTTCTTT
CASSTSARGLNTEAFF
>TRBV15|NA|TRBJ2-3|TRBD2
TGTGCCACCAGCAGAGCTAGCGGGATAACAGATACGCAGTATTTT
CATSRASGITDTQYF
>TRBV7-9|NA|TRBJ1-4|NA
TGTGCCAGCAGCTTAGGTGGCGGATATAATGAAAAACTGTTTTTT
CASSLGGGYNEKLFF
>TRBV2|NA|TRBJ2-7|NA
TGTGCCAGCAGTGAAAGGCTAGCCGGTTACGAGCAGTACTTC
CASSERLAGYEQYF
>TRBV10-3|NA|TRBJ1-1|NA
TGTGCCATCAGTGAGGGAGAGGGGGACTATGAAGCTTTCTTT
CAISEGEGDYEAFF
>TRBV19|NA|TRBJ2-7|NA
TGTGCCAGTAGTATCGCGGCCTCGGGACAAACCTACGAGCAGTACTTC
CASSIAASGQTYEQYF
>TRBV9|NA|TRBJ2-1|TRBD2
TGTGCCAGCAGCGTACTGGCGGGAGGTATAAGCAATGAGCAGTTCTTC
CASSVLAGGISNEQFF
>TRBV7-9|NA|TRBJ2-3|TRBD2
TGTGCCAGCACCACAGCGGGGGGGGGCACAGATACGCAGTATTTT
CASTTAGGGTDTQYF
>TRBV6-6|few|TRBJ1-5|NA
TGTGCCAGCAGTTACCACCGGGTCCCCAATCAGCCCCAGCATTTT
CASSYHRVPNQPQHF
>TRBV5-6|NA|TRBJ1-1|NA
TGTGCCAGCACCGACATAGGGAACACTGAAGCTTTCTTT
CASTDIGNTEAFF
>TRBV9|NA|TRBJ2-1|TRBD2
TGTGCCAGCAGCTCTAGCGGGATCTCCTACAATGAGCAGTTCTTC
CASSSSGISYNEQFF
>TRBV19|NA|TRBJ1-2|NA
TGTGCCAGTAGCCCTACGGGACCCAGGGGAGGCTACACCTTC
CASSPTGPRGGYTF
>TRBV19|NA|TRBJ2-7|NA
TGTGCCAGTAGTTCCCGTTACGAGCAGTACTTC
CASSSRYEQYF
>TRBV3-1/TRBV3-2|NA|TRBJ2-7|NA
TGTGCCAGCAGCCAACAGCGGAGCTCCTACGAGCAGTACTTC
CASSQQRSSYEQYF
>TRBV19|NA|TRBJ2-7|TRBD2
TGTGCCAGTAGCAATGGACTAGCGGGGGGCGACGAGCAGTACTTC
CASSNGLAGGDEQYF
>TRBV23-1|NA|TRBJ1-5|TRBD1
TGCGCCAGCACCCAGGGACAGGGTGATAACAATCAGCCCCAGCATTTT
CASTQGQGDNNQPQHF
>TRBV7-2|NA|TRBJ1-6|NA
TGTGCCAGCAGCTTTCAGGGTTACTCCTATAATTCACCCCTCCACTTT
CASSFQGYSYNSPLHF
>TRBV9|NA|TRBJ2-2|TRBD1
TGTGCCAGCAGCGGAGGGACAGGGAGTACCGGGGAGCTGTTTTTT
CASSGGTGSTGELFF
>TRBV6-5|NA|TRBJ1-1|TRBD1
TGTGCCAGCAGGAGGGGACAGGGTCTGAACACTGAAGCTTTCTTT
CASRRGQGLNTEAFF
>TRBV2|NA|TRBJ1-5|TRBD1
TGTGCCAGCTCGGGACAGGGGCGATCGGCCCAGCATTTT
CASSGQGRSAQHF
>TRBV7-6|NA|TRBJ2-3|NA
TGTGCCAGCAGCAAAGGCGGAGGGGGGGCAGATACGCAGTATTTT
CASSKGGGGADTQYF
>TRBV7-9|once|TRBJ1-1|TRBD1
TGTGCCAGCAGCACGGGACAGGGGGGCACTGAAGCTTTCTTT
CASSTGQGGTEAFF
>TRBV6-2/TRBV6-3|NA|TRBJ2-1|TRBD2
TGTGCCAGCACCCCCGGGGGGGGGACACGGGGGGATGAGCAGTTCTTC
CASTPGGGTRGDEQFF
>TRBV5-6|few|TRBJ2-7|NA
TGTGCCAGCAGCGGTCGGGAGCAGTACTTC
CASSGREQYF
>TRBV6-5|NA|TRBJ2-7|TRBD1
TGTGCCAGCAGTTTACAGGGGGACGAGTACGAGCAGTACTTC
CASSLQGDEYEQYF
>TRBV7-3|NA|TRBJ1-1|NA
TGTGCCAGCAGCCCACGGTCTGCCACTGAAGCTTTCTTT
CASSPRSATEAFF
>TRBV5-1|NA|TRBJ1-2|NA
TGCGCCAGCAGCTTGGACCAGTATGGCTACACCTTC
CASSLDQYGYTF
>TRBV6-2/TRBV6-3|NA|TRBJ1-2|TRBD1
TGTGCCAGCAGTTACGGGACAGGGCCCGATGGCTACACCTTC
CASSYGTGPDGYTF
>TRBV15|NA|TRBJ2-5|NA
TGTGCCACCAGCAGAGATAAGACAGGACTCCAAGAGACCCAGTACTTC
CATSRDKTGLQETQYF
>TRBV9|NA|TRBJ1-2|NA
TGTGCCAGCAGCGCCTACAGTACCTACTATGGCTACACCTTC
CASSAYSTYYGYTF
>TRBV29-1|NA|TRBJ1-2|NA
TGCAGCGTTGATGAAAGGGGCGGCTACACCTTC
CSVDERGGYTF
>TRBV29-1|NA|TRBJ2-7|TRBD2
TGCAGCGGGGCAACTAGCGGGAGAGGCGAGCAGTACTTC
CSGATSGRGEQYF
>TRBV27|NA|TRBJ2-7|TRBD1
TGTGCCAGCAGGACGACAGGGGAAGAGCAGTACTTC
CASRTTGEEQYF
>TRBV5-6|NA|TRBJ2-1|TRBD2
TGTGCCAGCAGCGCGTCCGGGACTAGCGGATACAATGAGCAGTTCTTC
CASSASGTSGYNEQFF
>TRBV6-5|NA|TRBJ2-7|TRBD1
TGTGCCAGCCGGACAGGGACCCCTGGCTCCTACGAGCAGTACTTC
CASRTGTPGSYEQYF
>TRBV7-2|NA|TRBJ2-7|TRBD1
TGTGCCAGCAGCTTAGTCACGGGACAGTACTACGAGCAGTACTTC
CASSLVTGQYYEQYF
>TRBV30|NA|TRBJ1-3|NA
TGTGCCTGGAGTTTAGCCTCTGGAAACACCATATATTTT
CAWSLASGNTIYF
>TRBV29-1|NA|TRBJ2-1|NA
TGCAGCGCTGACTCGGACGGACACTCCTACAATGAGCAGTTCTTC
CSADSDGHSYNEQFF